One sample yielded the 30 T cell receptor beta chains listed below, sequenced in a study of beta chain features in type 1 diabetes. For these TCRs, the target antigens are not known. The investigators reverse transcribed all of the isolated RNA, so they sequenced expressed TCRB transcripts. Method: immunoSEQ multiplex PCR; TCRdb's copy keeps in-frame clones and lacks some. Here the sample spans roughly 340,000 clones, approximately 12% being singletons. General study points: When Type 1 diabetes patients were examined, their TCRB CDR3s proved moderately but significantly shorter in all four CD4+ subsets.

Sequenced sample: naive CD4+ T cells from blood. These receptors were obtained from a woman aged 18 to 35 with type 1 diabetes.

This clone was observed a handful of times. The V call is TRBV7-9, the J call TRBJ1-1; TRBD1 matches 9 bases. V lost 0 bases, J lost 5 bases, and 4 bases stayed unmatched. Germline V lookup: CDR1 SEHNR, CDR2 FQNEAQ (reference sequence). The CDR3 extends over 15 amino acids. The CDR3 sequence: CASSLALTGGTEAFF. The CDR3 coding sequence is TGTGCCAGCAGCTTAGCGTTGACAGGGGGAACTGAAGCTTTCTTT.

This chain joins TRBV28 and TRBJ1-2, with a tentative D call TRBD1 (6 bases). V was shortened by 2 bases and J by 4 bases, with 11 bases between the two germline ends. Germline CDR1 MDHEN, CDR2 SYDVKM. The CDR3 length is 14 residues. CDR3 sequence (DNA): TGTGCCAGCAGTTTACTCGACAGGCCCTATGGCTACACCTTC. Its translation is CASSLLDRPYGYTF.

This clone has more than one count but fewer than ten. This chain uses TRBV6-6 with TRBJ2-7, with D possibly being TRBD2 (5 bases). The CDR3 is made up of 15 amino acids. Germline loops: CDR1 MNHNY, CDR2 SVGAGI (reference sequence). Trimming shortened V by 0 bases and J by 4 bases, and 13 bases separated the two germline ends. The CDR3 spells CASSYSVGVGYEQYF. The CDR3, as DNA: TGTGCCAGCAGTTACTCCGTGGGAGTGGGATACGAGCAGTACTTC.

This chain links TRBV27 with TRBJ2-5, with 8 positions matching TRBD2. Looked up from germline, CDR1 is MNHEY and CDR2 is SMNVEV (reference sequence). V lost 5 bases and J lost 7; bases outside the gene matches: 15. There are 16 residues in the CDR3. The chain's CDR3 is CASSPRGAGGLGTQYF. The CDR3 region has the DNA TGTGCCAGCAGTCCCCGAGGGGCGGGAGGTCTTGGGACCCAGTACTTC.

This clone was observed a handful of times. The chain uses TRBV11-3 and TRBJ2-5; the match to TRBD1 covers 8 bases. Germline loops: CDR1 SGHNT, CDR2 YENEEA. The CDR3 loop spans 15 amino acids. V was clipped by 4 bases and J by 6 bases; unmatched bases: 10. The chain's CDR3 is CASSWGQAEGQTQYF. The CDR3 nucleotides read TGTGCCAGCAGCTGGGGACAGGCCGAAGGTCAGACCCAGTACTTC.

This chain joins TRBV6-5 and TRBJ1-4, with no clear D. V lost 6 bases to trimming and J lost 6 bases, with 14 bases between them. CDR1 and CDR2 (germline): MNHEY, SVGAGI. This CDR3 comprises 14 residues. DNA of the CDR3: TGTGCCAGCAGCTTTAGCGGGTTAGATGAAAAACTGTTTTTT. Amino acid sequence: CASSFSGLDEKLFF.

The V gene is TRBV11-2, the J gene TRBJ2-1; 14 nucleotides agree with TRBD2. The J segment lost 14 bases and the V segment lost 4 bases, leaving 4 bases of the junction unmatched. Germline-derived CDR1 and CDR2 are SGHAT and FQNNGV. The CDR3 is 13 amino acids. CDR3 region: CASSSPGLAGEFF. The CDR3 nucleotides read TGTGCCAGCAGCTCACCGGGACTAGCGGGAGAGTTCTTC.

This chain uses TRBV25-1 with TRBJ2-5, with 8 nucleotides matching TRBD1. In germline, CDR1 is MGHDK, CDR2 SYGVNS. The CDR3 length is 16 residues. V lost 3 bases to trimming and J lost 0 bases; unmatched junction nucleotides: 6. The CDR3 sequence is CASSEPRQGNQETQYF. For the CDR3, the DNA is TGTGCCAGCAGTGAGCCCCGACAGGGGAACCAAGAGACCCAGTACTTC.

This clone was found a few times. DNA for the CDR3: TGTGCCAGCAGTTTAGGGCGGGAGCTCGAGCAGTACGTC. It is translated as CASSLGRELEQYV. The rearrangement joins TRBV28 to TRBJ2-7; TRBD2 matches at 7 bases. The CDR3 contains 13 residues. Germline V gene lookup returns CDR1 MDHEN and CDR2 SYDVKM. The ends lost 2 bases at V and 6 bases at J; junction bases unmatched: 4.

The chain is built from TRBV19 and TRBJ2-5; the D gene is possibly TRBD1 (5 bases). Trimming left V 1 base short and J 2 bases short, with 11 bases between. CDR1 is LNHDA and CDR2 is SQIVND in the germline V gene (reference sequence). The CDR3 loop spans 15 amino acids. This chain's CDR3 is CASSIAPRAQETQYF. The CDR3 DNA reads TGTGCCAGTAGTATAGCCCCCAGGGCTCAAGAGACCCAGTACTTC.

The CDR3 bases are TGTGCCAGCTCACCACGGTCAGGGGCCACCTACGAGCAGTACTTC. Its protein is CASSPRSGATYEQYF. V usage is TRBV18 and J usage is TRBJ2-7, with D possibly being TRBD1 (6 bases). V shed 1 base and J shed 2 bases, with 12 bases lying between them. The CDR3 extends over 15 amino acids. Germline assignment: CDR1 KGHSH and CDR2 LQKENI.

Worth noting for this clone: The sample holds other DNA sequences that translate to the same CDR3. In nucleotides, the CDR3 is TGTGCCAGCAGCTCAGATAGGGGTAATGAGCAGTTCTTC. It codes for CASSSDRGNEQFF. The V gene is TRBV7-2, the J gene TRBJ2-1; possibly TRBD1 for D (5 bases). Trimming removed 4 bases at V and 7 bases at J, with 11 bases between. Germline V gene lookup returns CDR1 SGHTA and CDR2 FQGNSA. CDR3 length: 13 residues.

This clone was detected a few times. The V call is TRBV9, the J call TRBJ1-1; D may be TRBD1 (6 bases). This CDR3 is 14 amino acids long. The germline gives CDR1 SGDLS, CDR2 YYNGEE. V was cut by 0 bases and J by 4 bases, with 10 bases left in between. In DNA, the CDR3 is TGTGCCAGCAGCGTAGAGTTAGGGGGCACTGAAGCTTTCTTT. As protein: CASSVELGGTEAFF.

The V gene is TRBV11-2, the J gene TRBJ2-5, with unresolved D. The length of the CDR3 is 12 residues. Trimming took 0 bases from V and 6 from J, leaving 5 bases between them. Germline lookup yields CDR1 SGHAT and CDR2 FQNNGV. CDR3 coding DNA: TGTGCCAGCAGCTTAGACTCCCAGACCCAGTACTTC. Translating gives CASSLDSQTQYF.

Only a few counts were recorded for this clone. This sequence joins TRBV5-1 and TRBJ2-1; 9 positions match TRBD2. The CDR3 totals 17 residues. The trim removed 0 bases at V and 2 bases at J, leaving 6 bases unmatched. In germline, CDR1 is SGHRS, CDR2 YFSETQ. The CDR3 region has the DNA TGCGCCAGCAGCTTGGCCGGGGGGACTAGCCCCTACAATGAGCAGTTCTTC. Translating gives CASSLAGGTSPYNEQFF.

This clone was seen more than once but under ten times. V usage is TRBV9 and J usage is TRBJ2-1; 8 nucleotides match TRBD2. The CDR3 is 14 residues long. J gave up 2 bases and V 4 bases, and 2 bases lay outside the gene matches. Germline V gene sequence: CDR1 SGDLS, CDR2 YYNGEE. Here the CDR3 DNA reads TGTGCCAGCAGCATTAGCGGGACCTACAATGAGCAGTTCTTC. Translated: CASSISGTYNEQFF.

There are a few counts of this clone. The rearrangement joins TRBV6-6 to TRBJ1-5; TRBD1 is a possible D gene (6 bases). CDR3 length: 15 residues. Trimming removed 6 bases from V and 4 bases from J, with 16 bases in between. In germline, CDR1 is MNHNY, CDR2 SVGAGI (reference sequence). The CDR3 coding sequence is TGTGCCAGCAGCCAACGCAGACAGGAGAATCAGCCCCAGCATTTT. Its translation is CASSQRRQENQPQHF.

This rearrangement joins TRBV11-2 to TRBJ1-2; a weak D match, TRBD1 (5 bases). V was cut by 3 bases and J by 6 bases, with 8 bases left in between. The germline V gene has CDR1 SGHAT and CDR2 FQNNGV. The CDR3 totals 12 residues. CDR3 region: CASSLEGDGYTF. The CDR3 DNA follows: TGTGCCAGCAGCTTGGAAGGGGATGGCTACACCTTC.

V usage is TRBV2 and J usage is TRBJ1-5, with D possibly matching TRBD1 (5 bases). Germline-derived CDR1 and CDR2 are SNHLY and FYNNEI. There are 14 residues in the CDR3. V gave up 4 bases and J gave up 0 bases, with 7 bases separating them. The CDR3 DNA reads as TGTGCCAGCAGTGGGGACTATAGCAATCAGCCCCAGCATTTT. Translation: CASSGDYSNQPQHF.

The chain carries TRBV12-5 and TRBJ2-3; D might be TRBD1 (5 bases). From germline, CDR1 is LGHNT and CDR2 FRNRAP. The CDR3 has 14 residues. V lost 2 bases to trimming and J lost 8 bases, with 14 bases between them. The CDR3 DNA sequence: TGTGCTAGTGGTTTGCCATCGCTTGGGGCTACGCAGTATTTT. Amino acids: CASGLPSLGATQYF.

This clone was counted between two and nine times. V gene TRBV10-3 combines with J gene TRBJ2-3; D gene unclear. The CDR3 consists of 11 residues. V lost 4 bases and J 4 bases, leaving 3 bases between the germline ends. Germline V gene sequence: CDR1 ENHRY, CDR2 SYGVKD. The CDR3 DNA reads TGTGCCATCAGTGTAGCAGATACGCAGTATTTT. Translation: CAISVADTQYF.

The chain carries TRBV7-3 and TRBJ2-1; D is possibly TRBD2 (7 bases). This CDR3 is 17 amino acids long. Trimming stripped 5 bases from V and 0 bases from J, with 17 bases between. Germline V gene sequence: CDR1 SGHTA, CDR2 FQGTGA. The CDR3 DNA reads TGTGCCAGCAGCCCGGGGGGCGGGAAAAGCTCCTACAATGAGCAGTTCTTC. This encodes CASSPGGGKSSYNEQFF. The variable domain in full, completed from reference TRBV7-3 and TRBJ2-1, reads GAGVSQTPSNKVTEKGKYVELRCDPISGHTALYWYRQSLGQGPEFLIYFQGTGAADDSGLPNDRFFAVRPEGSVSTLKIQRTERGDSAVYLCASSPGGGKSSYNEQFFGPGTRLTVL.

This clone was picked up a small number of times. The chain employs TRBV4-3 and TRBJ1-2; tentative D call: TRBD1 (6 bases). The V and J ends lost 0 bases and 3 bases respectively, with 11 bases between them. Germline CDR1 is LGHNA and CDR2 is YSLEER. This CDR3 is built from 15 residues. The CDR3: CASSQDSQGHYGYTF. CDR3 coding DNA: TGCGCCAGCAGCCAAGACTCACAGGGTCACTATGGCTACACCTTC.

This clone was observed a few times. The CDR3 nucleotides are TGTGCCAGCAGTATAGGGGGACAGGGTATCTACGAGCAGTACTTC. It yields the protein CASSIGGQGIYEQYF. The chain has TRBV5-4 and TRBJ2-7, with 9 bases that match TRBD1. CDR3 size: 15 residues. In germline, CDR1 is SGHNT, CDR2 YYREEE (reference sequence). J gave up 3 bases and V 5 bases, and 9 bases lay outside the gene matches.

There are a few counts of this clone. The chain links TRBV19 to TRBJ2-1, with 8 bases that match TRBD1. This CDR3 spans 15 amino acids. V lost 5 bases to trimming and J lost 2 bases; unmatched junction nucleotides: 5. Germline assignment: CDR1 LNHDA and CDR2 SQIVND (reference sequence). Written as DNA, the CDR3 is TGTGCCAGTAGTCCTCGGACAGGGACCTACAATGAGCAGTTCTTC. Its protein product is CASSPRTGTYNEQFF.

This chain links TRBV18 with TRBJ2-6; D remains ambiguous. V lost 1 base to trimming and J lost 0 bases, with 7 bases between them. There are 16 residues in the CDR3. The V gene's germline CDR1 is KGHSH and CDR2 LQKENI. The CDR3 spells CASSPLAVSGANVLTF. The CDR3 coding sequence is TGTGCCAGCTCACCACTTGCGGTCTCTGGGGCCAACGTCCTGACTTTC.

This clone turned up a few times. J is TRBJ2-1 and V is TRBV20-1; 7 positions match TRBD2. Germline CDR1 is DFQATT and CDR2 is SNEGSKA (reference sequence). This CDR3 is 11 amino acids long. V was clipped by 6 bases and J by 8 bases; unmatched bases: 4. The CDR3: CSAETSHEQFF. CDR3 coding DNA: TGCAGTGCAGAGACTAGCCATGAGCAGTTCTTC.

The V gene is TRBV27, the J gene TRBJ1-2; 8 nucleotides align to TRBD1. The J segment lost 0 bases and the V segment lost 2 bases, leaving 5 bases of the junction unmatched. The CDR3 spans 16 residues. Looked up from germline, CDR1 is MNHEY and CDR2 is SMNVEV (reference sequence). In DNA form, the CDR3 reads TGTGCCAGCAGTTTACGACAGGGGACTACTAACTATGGCTACACCTTC. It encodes CASSLRQGTTNYGYTF.

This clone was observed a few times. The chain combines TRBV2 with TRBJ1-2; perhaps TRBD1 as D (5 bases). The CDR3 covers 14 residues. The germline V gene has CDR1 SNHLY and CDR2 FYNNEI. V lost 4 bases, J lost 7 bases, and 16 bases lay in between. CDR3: CASSVRGIESGYTF. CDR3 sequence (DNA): TGTGCCAGCAGTGTACGGGGGATTGAAAGTGGCTACACCTTC. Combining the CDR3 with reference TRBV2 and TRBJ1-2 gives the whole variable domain EPEVTQTPSHQVTQMGQEVILRCVPISNHLYFYWYRQILGQKVEFLVSFYNNEISEKSEIFDDQFSVERPDGSNFTLKIRSTKLEDSAMYFCASSVRGIESGYTFGSGTRLTVV.

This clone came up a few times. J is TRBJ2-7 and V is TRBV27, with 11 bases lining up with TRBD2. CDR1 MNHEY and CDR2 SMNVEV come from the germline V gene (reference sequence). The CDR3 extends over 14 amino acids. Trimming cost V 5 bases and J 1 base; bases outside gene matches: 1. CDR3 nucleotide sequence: TGTGCCAGCAGTACTAGCGGGGGATCCTACGAGCAGTACTTC. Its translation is CASSTSGGSYEQYF.